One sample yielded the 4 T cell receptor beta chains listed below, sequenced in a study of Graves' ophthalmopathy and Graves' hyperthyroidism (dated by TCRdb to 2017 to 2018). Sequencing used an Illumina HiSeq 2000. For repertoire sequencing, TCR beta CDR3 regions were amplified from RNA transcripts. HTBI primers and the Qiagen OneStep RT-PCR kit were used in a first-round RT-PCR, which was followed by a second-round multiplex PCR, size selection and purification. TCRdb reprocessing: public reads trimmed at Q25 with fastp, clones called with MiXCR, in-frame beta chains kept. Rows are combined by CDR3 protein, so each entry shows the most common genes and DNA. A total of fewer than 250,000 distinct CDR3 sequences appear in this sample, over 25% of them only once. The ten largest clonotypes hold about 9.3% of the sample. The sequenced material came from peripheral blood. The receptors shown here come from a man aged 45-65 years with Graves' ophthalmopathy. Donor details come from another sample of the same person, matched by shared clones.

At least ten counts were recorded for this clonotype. This chain's CDR3 is CASRTYRGFRTGRNSNQPQHF. DNA of the CDR3: TGTGCCAGCAGAACCTACAGGGGTTTCCGGACAGGGAGAAATAGCAATCAGCCCCAGCATTTT. The chain links TRBV6-5 to TRBJ1-5, with 8 nucleotides matching TRBD1. There are 21 residues in the CDR3. The germline V gene encodes CDR1 MNHEY and CDR2 SVGAGI. The ends lost 6 bases at V and 0 bases at J; junction bases unmatched: 22.

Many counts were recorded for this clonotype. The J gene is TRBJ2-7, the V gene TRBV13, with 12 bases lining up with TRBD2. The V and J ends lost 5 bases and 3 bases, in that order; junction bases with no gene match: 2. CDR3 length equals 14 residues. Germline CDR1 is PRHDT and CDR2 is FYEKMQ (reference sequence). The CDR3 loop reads CASSRLAGVYEQYF. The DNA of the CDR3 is TGTGCCAGCAGCCGACTAGCGGGAGTCTACGAGCAGTACTTC.

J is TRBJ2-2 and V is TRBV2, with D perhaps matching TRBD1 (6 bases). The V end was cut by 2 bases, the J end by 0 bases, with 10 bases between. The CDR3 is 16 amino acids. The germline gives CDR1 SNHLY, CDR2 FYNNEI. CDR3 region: CASSESGTPNTGELFF. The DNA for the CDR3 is TGTGCCAGCAGTGAATCTGGGACACCGAACACCGGGGAGCTGTTTTTT.

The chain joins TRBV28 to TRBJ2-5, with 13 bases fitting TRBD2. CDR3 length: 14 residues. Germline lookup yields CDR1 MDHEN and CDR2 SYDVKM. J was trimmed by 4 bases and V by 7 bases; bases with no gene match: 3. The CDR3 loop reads CASNRLAGGETQYF. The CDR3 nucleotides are TGTGCCAGCAACCGACTAGCGGGAGGAGAGACCCAGTACTTC.